Listed below are T cell receptor beta chains from one sample, sequenced in a study of Ad26.COV2.S vaccination and SARS-CoV-2 variants. TCRdb's copy holds only in-frame clones and misses some; the assay was immunoSEQ multiplex PCR. The sample contains about 400,000 clones, roughly nine tenths of which appear only once. Sequences were derived from peripheral blood, sampled in a trial of Ad26.COV2.S vaccine versus placebo. The receptors stem from a person aged 18-65 years who received the Ad26.COV2.S COVID-19 vaccine or a placebo. Both conserved end residues are part of each CDR3. Each record gives: D gene, J gene, V gene, clone size, CDR3 DNA, CDR3 protein. The D gene is left open where the match is weak. A clone size is listed for some rows: how often the clone was seen (once, few, many), or a class if it is expanded.

D gene: TRBD1
J gene: TRBJ1-2
V gene: TRBV2
clone size: .
CDR3 DNA: TGTGCCAGCAGTTCGACAGGGTTTCGCGGCTACACCTTC
CDR3 protein: CASSSTGFRGYTF

D gene: .
J gene: TRBJ2-3
V gene: TRBV4-1
clone size: .
CDR3 DNA: TGCGCCAGCAGCCAAGTGGAGGCAGGAGGCACAGATACGCAGTATTTT
CDR3 protein: CASSQVEAGGTDTQYF

D gene: .
J gene: TRBJ2-3
V gene: TRBV11-2
clone size: .
CDR3 DNA: TGTGCCAGCAGCCGAGGGGCGGCAGATACGCAGTATTTT
CDR3 protein: CASSRGAADTQYF

D gene: TRBD1
J gene: TRBJ2-1
V gene: TRBV24-1
clone size: .
CDR3 DNA: TGTGCCACCAGTGGCCCCGGGACAGGGAGCTCCTACAATGAGCAGTTCTTC
CDR3 protein: CATSGPGTGSSYNEQFF

D gene: .
J gene: TRBJ2-3
V gene: TRBV9
clone size: .
CDR3 DNA: TGTGCCAGCAGCGTCCAGTCGGCACGCACAGATACGCAGTATTTT
CDR3 protein: CASSVQSARTDTQYF

D gene: .
J gene: TRBJ1-3
V gene: TRBV5-1
clone size: once
CDR3 DNA: TGCGCCAGCAGGCAGGGGCTAGACTCTGGAAACACCATATATTTT
CDR3 protein: CASRQGLDSGNTIYF

D gene: .
J gene: TRBJ2-7
V gene: TRBV2
clone size: .
CDR3 DNA: TGTGCCAGCAGTGGCCGCGGGGAACCATACGAGCAGTACTTC
CDR3 protein: CASSGRGEPYEQYF

D gene: .
J gene: TRBJ1-5
V gene: TRBV4-1
clone size: .
CDR3 DNA: TGCGCCAGCAGCCGAAACATTCAAGGTCAGCCCCAGCATTTT
CDR3 protein: CASSRNIQGQPQHF

D gene: .
J gene: TRBJ1-3
V gene: TRBV7-6
clone size: .
CDR3 DNA: TGTGCCAGCAGCCGAGGTTTTTCTGGAAACACCATATATTTT
CDR3 protein: CASSRGFSGNTIYF

D gene: TRBD1
J gene: TRBJ1-1
V gene: TRBV18
clone size: .
CDR3 DNA: TGTGCCAGCTCACTGGGGACAGGGGGGAACACTGAAGCTTTCTTT
CDR3 protein: CASSLGTGGNTEAFF

D gene: TRBD2
J gene: TRBJ2-1
V gene: TRBV10-3
clone size: .
CDR3 DNA: TGTGCCATCAGTGAGCAACTAGCGGGAGTCAATGAGCAGTTCTTC
CDR3 protein: CAISEQLAGVNEQFF

D gene: TRBD1
J gene: TRBJ2-5
V gene: TRBV3-1/TRBV3-2
clone size: .
CDR3 DNA: TGTGCCAGCTCCTTCGACAGGGTGGAGACCCAGTACTTC
CDR3 protein: CASSFDRVETQYF

D gene: .
J gene: TRBJ1-2
V gene: TRBV21-1
clone size: .
CDR3 DNA: TGTGCCAGCAACCCAGACAGCGGACAGGACGAGGATGGCTACACCTTC
CDR3 protein: CASNPDSGQDEDGYTF

D gene: TRBD1
J gene: TRBJ1-3
V gene: TRBV10-3
clone size: .
CDR3 DNA: TGTGCCATCAGGAACAGGGGGTTGGCTGGAAACACCATATATTTT
CDR3 protein: CAIRNRGLAGNTIYF

D gene: TRBD2
J gene: TRBJ2-1
V gene: TRBV10-3
clone size: .
CDR3 DNA: TGTGCCATCAGTGTGGCGGAGGGTAGCGGGGGTCCTTATTACAATGAGCAGTTCTTC
CDR3 protein: CAISVAEGSGGPYYNEQFF